These 12 T cell receptor beta chains were sequenced from one sample in a study of blood T cell repertoires in COVID-19. Produced via immunoSEQ multiplex PCR; TCRdb's table is partial and in-frame only. The table shows around 150,000 clones, with roughly three quarters occurring only once. The sequencing input was peripheral blood. The receptors originated from a man over 45 with active or convalescent COVID-19.

The chain joins TRBV19 to TRBJ1-5; D gene ambiguous. The V gene's germline CDR1 is LNHDA and CDR2 SQIVND (reference sequence). The CDR3 runs 16 residues. V lost 7 bases to trimming and J lost 4 bases, with 20 bases between them. CDR3 coding DNA: TGTGCCAGTAAACTCAGTGGAGGACGGCAGAATCAGCCCCAGCATTTT. Translation: CASKLSGGRQNQPQHF.

The chain combines TRBV28 with TRBJ1-5; no firm D call. CDR1 is MDHEN and CDR2 is SYDVKM in the germline V gene. The CDR3 spans 15 residues. Trimming stripped 3 bases from V and 7 bases from J, with 16 bases between. CDR3 nucleotides: TGTGCCAGCAGTTTCGTTCGGGTGCTCGGCCAGCCCCAGCATTTT. Its protein is CASSFVRVLGQPQHF.

This chain connects TRBV18 to TRBJ2-3, with a possible D match to TRBD2 (6 bases). The ends were cut back, 6 bases at V and 2 bases at J, with 15 bases in the middle. Germline CDR1 KGHSH, CDR2 LQKENI. CDR3 length: 15 amino acids. CDR3 loop: CASSSGLPNTDTQYF. For the CDR3, the DNA is TGTGCCAGCTCCTCGGGACTCCCAAACACAGATACGCAGTATTTT.

V is TRBV28 and J is TRBJ1-3; D might be TRBD1 (6 bases). Germline V gene data show CDR1 as MDHEN and CDR2 as SYDVKM. This CDR3 comprises 15 residues. Trimming shortened V by 7 bases and J by 6 bases, and 19 bases separated the two germline ends. The CDR3 bases are TGTGCCAGCACTCCTCTCCGGGGGGCGCAAAACACCATATATTTT. Translating it yields CASTPLRGAQNTIYF.

This rearrangement joins TRBV9 to TRBJ2-1; D is ambiguous. The CDR3 runs to 14 residues. Germline values: CDR1 SGDLS, CDR2 YYNGEE. V dropped 7 bases and J dropped 1 base, with 12 bases sitting between them. The CDR3 here is CASEIGPSYNEQFF. The CDR3 nucleotides read TGTGCCAGCGAAATCGGTCCTTCCTACAATGAGCAGTTCTTC.

The chain employs TRBV28 and TRBJ2-5; D might be TRBD1 (6 bases). The CDR3 length is 13 residues. CDR1 is MDHEN, CDR2 SYDVKM, per germline. Between the trimmed V and J ends, which lost 6 bases and 5 bases, there was a span of 13 bases. CDR3 bases: TGTGCCAGCAGCCAGGGGAGCGCGGAGACCCAGTACTTC. This codes for CASSQGSAETQYF.

J is TRBJ1-2 and V is TRBV5-4, with 9 bases that match TRBD1. CDR1 SGHNT and CDR2 YYREEE come from the germline V gene (reference sequence). The CDR3 contains 15 residues. The V gene end was trimmed by 6 bases and the J gene end by 5 bases; junction bases not matched to a gene: 11. The CDR3 region is CASKRTGGAVYGYTF. CDR3 nucleotides: TGTGCCAGCAAAAGAACAGGGGGCGCCGTTTATGGCTACACCTTC.

A single count supports this clone. This chain uses TRBV9 with TRBJ1-6, with 8 bases matching TRBD1. The CDR3 extends over 15 amino acids. The J segment lost 6 bases and the V segment lost 3 bases, leaving 5 bases of the junction unmatched. CDR1 is SGDLS, CDR2 YYNGEE, per germline. The CDR3 is CASSGTGSRNSPLHF. Written as DNA, the CDR3 is TGTGCCAGCAGCGGGACAGGGAGCCGTAATTCACCCCTCCACTTT.

V gene TRBV11-2 combines with J gene TRBJ2-7; 8 bases are shared with TRBD1. From germline, CDR1 is SGHAT and CDR2 FQNNGV. The CDR3 runs to 13 residues. The V and J ends lost 1 base and 6 bases, in that order; junction bases with no gene match: 2. The CDR3 DNA reads TGTGCCAGCAGCTTAGCTACAGGGGGCGAGCAGTACTTC. Translated: CASSLATGGEQYF. The full variable domain, its missing parts supplied by reference TRBV11-2 and TRBJ2-7, is EAGVAQSPRYKIIEKRQSVAFWCNPISGHATLYWYQQILGQGPKLLIQFQNNGVVDDSQLPKDRFSAERLKGVDSTLKIQPAKLEDSAVYLCASSLATGGEQYFGPGTRLTVT.

The V gene is TRBV5-1, the J gene TRBJ2-5, with a possible D match to TRBD2 (6 bases). The CDR3 sequence is 15 residues long. Germline V lookup: CDR1 SGHRS, CDR2 YFSETQ. V lost 7 bases, J lost 1 base, and 17 bases lay in between. The CDR3, as DNA: TGCGCCAGCTCCGATCCACTAGCTGCCCAAGAGACCCAGTACTTC. Protein sequence: CASSDPLAAQETQYF.

This chain links TRBV2 with TRBJ2-7; no clear D. Trimming pared 2 bases from V and 7 bases from J, leaving 9 bases between. The germline CDR1 and CDR2 sequences are SNHLY and FYNNEI. The CDR3 loop spans 12 amino acids. The CDR3 loop is CASSESPQEQYF. The CDR3 nucleotides read TGTGCCAGCAGTGAATCCCCACAAGAGCAGTACTTC.

V is TRBV15 and J is TRBJ2-2; D gene ambiguous. Germline V CDR1 and CDR2: LNHNV, YYDKDF (reference sequence). CDR3 length equals 13 residues. V was shortened by 0 bases and J by 8 bases, with 7 bases between the two germline ends. The CDR3 DNA follows: TGTGCCACCAGCAGAGACCAGTTGGGGGAGCTGTTTTTT. Translated: CATSRDQLGELFF.